This TCR beta chain was obtained from a study of response to subunit inactivated influenza vaccine. Germline CDR1 reads MNHNS; CDR2 reads SASEGT. The CDR3 has 14 amino acids. With regard to this clonotype: One junction end does not reproduce the germline sequence, and a read error may be involved.

TCRdb processed the RT-PCR reads anew with MiXCR; each CDR3 protein has one entry. The sample yields more than 450,000 distinct CDR3 sequences, 7.6% seen once. The sequences come from PBMCs from blood, collected roughly 24 months after vaccination. The rearrangement joins TRBV6-1 to TRBJ1-5; 8 bases line up with TRBD1. The receptor comes from a man between 45 and 75 years old who received an inactivated influenza vaccine. The CDR3 region has the DNA TGTGCCAGCACTGAAGACAGGGGACGCCAGCCCCAGCATTTT. This encodes CASTEDRGRQPQHF.